The 23 T cell receptor beta chains reported below all come from one sample, sequenced in a study of T-cell reconstitution after alpha-beta-depleted transplantation in children. Preparation of the TCRbeta library was carried out with unique molecular identifiers. A single record per CDR3 protein comes from TCRdb applying MiXCR to the PCR reads. The table includes about 610,000 distinct CDR3 sequences, roughly a tenth detected once. Here the sequenced sample was PBMCs from the stem cell graft donor, taken from the stem cell graft. These receptors were taken from a human donor who donated a stem cell graft to a child with acute myeloid leukemia.

J is TRBJ1-1 and V is TRBV20-1; tentative D call: TRBD1 (5 bases). In germline, CDR1 is DFQATT, CDR2 SNEGSKA (reference sequence). This CDR3 has 20 residues. V dropped 1 base and J dropped 1 base, with 28 bases sitting between them. Here the CDR3 reads CSARGPSPGLGPTGNTEAFF. CDR3 nucleotides: TGCAGTGCTAGAGGTCCCTCCCCCGGATTGGGGCCCACAGGGAACACTGAAGCTTTCTTT.

This clonotype was picked up many times. CDR3 region: CASSLVGQGAVQYF. In DNA, the CDR3 is TGCGCCAGCAGCTTGGTGGGACAGGGGGCGGTCCAGTACTTC. The rearrangement uses TRBV5-1 and TRBJ2-5; 12 positions agree with TRBD1. Germline CDR1 reads SGHRS; CDR2 reads YFSETQ. Unmatched junction bases numbered 4, after V lost 0 bases and J lost 10 bases. This CDR3 region has 14 residues.

This clonotype occurred many times. This sequence joins TRBV3-1 and TRBJ2-1; no firm D call. Germline assignment: CDR1 LGHDT and CDR2 YNNKEL (reference sequence). There are 14 residues in the CDR3. V was cut by 1 base and J by 10 bases, with 14 bases left in between. DNA for the CDR3: TGTGCCAGCAGCCAAGGAGTCTATACAATGGAGCAGTTCTTC. Amino acid sequence: CASSQGVYTMEQFF.

CDR3 sequence reads: CASSQVGSGVGTGELFF. Written as DNA, the CDR3 is TGCGCCAGCAGCCAAGTGGGTAGCGGAGTTGGGACCGGGGAGCTGTTTTTT. The chain links TRBV4-3 to TRBJ2-2, with D perhaps matching TRBD2 (6 bases). V lost 1 base and J 5 bases, leaving 17 bases between the germline ends. This CDR3 comprises 17 residues. Germline V gene lookup returns CDR1 LGHNA and CDR2 YSLEER.

This clonotype was found a few times. CDR3 nucleotide sequence: TGTGCCAGCAGTTTATCCCCCGATGACTACGAGCAGTACTTC. Protein product: CASSLSPDDYEQYF. The chain employs TRBV27 and TRBJ2-7; D is unresolved. The germline V gene encodes CDR1 MNHEY and CDR2 SMNVEV (reference sequence). This CDR3 contains 14 residues. Trimming pared 0 bases from V and 3 bases from J, leaving 9 bases between.

The sample holds a few counts of this clonotype. The chain employs TRBV5-1 and TRBJ2-5; 12 bases map to TRBD2. Germline CDR1 reads SGHRS; CDR2 reads YFSETQ. Trimming took 3 bases from V and 0 from J; bases not matched to a gene: 6. This CDR3 spans 17 amino acids. The CDR3 spells CASSSGLAGWNQETQYF. CDR3 bases: TGCGCCAGCAGCTCCGGACTAGCGGGATGGAACCAAGAGACCCAGTACTTC.

The chain joins TRBV20-1 to TRBJ2-2; TRBD2 aligns across 7 bases. Germline CDR1 DFQATT, CDR2 SNEGSKA (reference sequence). The CDR3 sequence is 17 residues long. V gave up 1 base and J gave up 7 bases; unmatched junction bases: 15. CDR3 coding DNA: TGCAGTGCTAGAGCCCTTCTAGCGGACCCTTCTGTCGGGGAGCTGTTTTTT. Its translation is CSARALLADPSVGELFF.

This clonotype has a count of ten or more. V is TRBV5-1 and J is TRBJ2-5; TRBD2 is a possible D gene (6 bases). The V end lost 0 bases, the J end lost 5 bases, and 20 bases lay between the germline ends. Germline CDR1 is SGHRS and CDR2 is YFSETQ. The CDR3 covers 17 residues. CDR3 coding DNA: TGCGCCAGCAGCTTGGTTGGTAGCGGCCAACCCGGGGAGACCCAGTACTTC. Protein product: CASSLVGSGQPGETQYF.

This clonotype came up a few times. This rearrangement joins TRBV6-2 or TRBV6-3 to TRBJ2-3; TRBD2 agrees at 13 bases. This CDR3 comprises 17 residues. V was clipped by 6 bases and J by 5 bases; unmatched bases: 11. Germline-derived CDR1 and CDR2 are MNHEY and SVGEGT. DNA for the CDR3: TGTGCCAGCAGCCCACGGACTAGCGGGAGACGCAGAGATACGCAGTATTTT. Amino acids: CASSPRTSGRRRDTQYF.

This clonotype showed up many times. The chain is built from TRBV12-3 or TRBV12-4 and TRBJ1-6, with D hard to call. The CDR3 sequence is 12 residues long. The germline V and J ends were trimmed by 3 bases and 10 bases, with 7 bases remaining between them. The CDR3 DNA sequence: TGTGCCAGCAGTTTTAGTCCCTCACCCCTCCACTTT. It specifies CASSFSPSPLHF.

The chain carries TRBV30 and TRBJ2-7; D is uncertain. The ends were cut back, 0 bases at V and 6 bases at J, with 6 bases in the middle. The CDR3 is made up of 11 amino acids. Germline CDR1 GTSNPN, CDR2 SVGIG (reference sequence). The CDR3 loop reads CAWSVGLEQYF. The CDR3 DNA reads TGTGCCTGGAGTGTCGGTCTCGAGCAGTACTTC.

This clonotype was observed many times. V is TRBV4-3 and J is TRBJ2-7, with a possible D match to TRBD1 (6 bases). V was clipped by 6 bases and J by 7 bases, with 19 bases between them. The CDR3 sequence is 14 residues long. The germline gives CDR1 LGHNA, CDR2 YSLEER. CDR3 sequence reads: CASRPGHGVGEQYF. Here the CDR3 DNA reads TGCGCCAGCAGACCGGGACACGGAGTGGGGGAGCAGTACTTC.

The sample holds a few counts of this clonotype. V gene TRBV7-3 combines with J gene TRBJ1-1; perhaps TRBD1 as D (5 bases). Germline CDR1 reads SGHTA; CDR2 reads FQGTGA. Trimming removed 4 bases from V and 3 bases from J, with 12 bases in between. The CDR3 has 14 amino acids. The CDR3 region is CASSSRDGYTEAFF. The DNA of the CDR3 is TGTGCCAGCAGCTCCCGGGACGGCTACACTGAAGCTTTCTTT.

This clonotype was observed many times. The rearrangement links TRBV29-1 to TRBJ2-1; a weak D match, TRBD2 (5 bases). The CDR3 sequence is 13 residues long. Germline V gives CDR1 SQVTM, CDR2 ANQGSEA. The CDR3 DNA sequence: TGCAGTGGATTCCGGGGATCCTACAATGAGCAGTTCTTC. Translation gives CSGFRGSYNEQFF.

The genes are TRBV28 and TRBJ1-6, with a possible D match to TRBD1 (6 bases). Germline V lookup: CDR1 MDHEN, CDR2 SYDVKM. This CDR3 has 14 residues. V shed 7 bases and J shed 8 bases, with 15 bases lying between them. CDR3 nucleotides: TGTGCCAGCACCCCACATGGGGGCGATTCACCCCTCCACTTT. This encodes CASTPHGGDSPLHF.

This clonotype was found many times. V usage is TRBV25-1 and J usage is TRBJ1-5; TRBD1 aligns across 10 bases. The CDR3 loop spans 17 amino acids. The V gene's germline CDR1 is MGHDK and CDR2 SYGVNS. Trimming removed 4 bases from V and 6 bases from J; junction bases left unmatched: 12. The CDR3, as DNA: TGTGCCAGCAGTGGGGGGGTGTCGACAGGGGGCGGTCAGCCCCAGCATTTT. It specifies CASSGGVSTGGGQPQHF.

The chain's CDR3 is CASRRGRAGRETQYF. CDR3 in DNA: TGTGCCAGCAGAAGGGGGCGTGCTGGCCGGGAGACCCAGTACTTC. The V call is TRBV6-2 or TRBV6-3, the J call TRBJ2-5; 7 bases are shared with TRBD1. The CDR3 spans 15 residues. J gave up 5 bases and V 6 bases, and 12 bases lay outside the gene matches. The germline gives CDR1 MNHEY, CDR2 SVGEGT.

The chain joins TRBV4-3 to TRBJ2-3; 11 positions agree with TRBD1. The ends lost 0 bases at V and 4 bases at J; junction bases unmatched: 3. Germline V gene sequence: CDR1 LGHNA, CDR2 YSLEER. The CDR3 runs 16 residues. DNA for the CDR3: TGCGCCAGCAGCCAAGATCGGACAGGGGGCGCAGATACGCAGTATTTT. Amino acid sequence: CASSQDRTGGADTQYF.

Ten or more counts support this clonotype. V is TRBV29-1 and J is TRBJ2-3; 7 bases match TRBD1. Trimming at V came to 5 bases and at J to 1 base, leaving 12 bases not matched to a gene. Germline values: CDR1 SQVTM, CDR2 ANQGSEA. CDR3 length: 16 amino acids. The CDR3 loop reads CSVSRGTQGGTDTQYF. The CDR3 coding sequence is TGCAGCGTTTCGAGAGGGACCCAGGGGGGCACAGATACGCAGTATTTT.

On this clonotype: Its ends do not fully match the called genes, so a read error is possible. The chain combines TRBV2 with TRBJ2-6, with TRBD1 matching 8 bases. Germline CDR1 and CDR2: SNHLY and FYNNEI. This CDR3 has 18 residues. CDR3 region: CTSSPPTGGSSGANVLTF. The DNA for the CDR3 is TGTACCAGCAGCCCCCCCACAGGGGGGTCCTCTGGGGCCAACGTCCTGACTTTC.

This clonotype occurred a few times. The chain has TRBV4-1 and TRBJ2-1; tentative D call: TRBD2 (5 bases). V was pared by 0 bases and J by 0 bases, with 12 bases between. Germline values: CDR1 MGHRA, CDR2 YSYEKL. CDR3 length: 17 residues. CDR3 in DNA: TGCGCCAGCAGCCAAGAAAGAGCGGCTAGCTCCTACAATGAGCAGTTCTTC. It codes for CASSQERAASSYNEQFF.

This clonotype was detected a few times. The chain has TRBV20-1 and TRBJ2-7, with D possibly being TRBD1 or TRBD2 (5 bases each). V dropped 3 bases and J dropped 2 bases, with 11 bases sitting between them. CDR3 size: 13 residues. Germline V lookup: CDR1 DFQATT, CDR2 SNEGSKA (reference sequence). The CDR3 sequence is CSASLGTTYEQYF. The CDR3 bases are TGCAGTGCTAGTCTAGGGACCACCTACGAGCAGTACTTC.

This clonotype was observed many times. This rearrangement joins TRBV11-1 to TRBJ2-3; TRBD2 matches 8 bases. V gave up 1 base and J gave up 3 bases; unmatched junction bases: 12. This CDR3 comprises 18 residues. CDR1 is SGHAT, CDR2 FQDESV, per germline (reference sequence). CDR3 loop: CASSLGPGGSGITDTQYF. Here the CDR3 DNA reads TGTGCCAGCAGCTTAGGTCCCGGTGGTAGCGGGATAACAGATACGCAGTATTTT.